Shown below are 5 T cell receptor beta chains from a single sample sequenced in a study of blood T cell repertoires in COVID-19. The data were produced by immunoSEQ multiplex PCR, yet TCRdb's version contains in-frame clones alone and is incomplete. The sample yields about 71,000 clones, about nine tenths seen once. Sequenced: peripheral blood. These receptors were obtained from a woman aged 18 to 35 with acute or convalescent COVID-19.

The chain links TRBV27 to TRBJ1-4; 12 bases match TRBD1. The J segment lost 10 bases and the V segment lost 6 bases, leaving 6 bases of the junction unmatched. Germline CDR1 and CDR2: MNHEY and SMNVEV (reference sequence). This CDR3 is built from 14 residues. For the CDR3, the DNA is TGTGCCAGCAGAAAGGGACAGGGGGCGGGAAAACTGTTTTTT. Translation: CASRKGQGAGKLFF.

This chain joins TRBV28 and TRBJ2-7; tentative D call: TRBD1 (7 bases). With 2 bases removed from V and 4 bases from J, the gap between germline ends came to 12 bases. Germline CDR1 is MDHEN and CDR2 is SYDVKM. CDR3 length: 14 residues. DNA of the CDR3: TGTGCCAGCAGTTTAGGAGGGGGCGCGTACGAGCAGTACTTC. As protein: CASSLGGGAYEQYF.

The rearrangement joins TRBV6-5 to TRBJ2-1, with 11 bases lining up with TRBD2. Germline V CDR1 and CDR2: MNHEY, SVGAGI. The junction had 5 bases not matched to a gene; V was cut back by 6 bases and J by 4 bases. The CDR3 extends over 15 amino acids. The CDR3 region is CASSSLAGGYNEQFF. CDR3 DNA sequence: TGTGCCAGCAGCAGTCTAGCGGGGGGATACAATGAGCAGTTCTTC.

J is TRBJ2-2 and V is TRBV6-5; 7 nucleotides agree with TRBD2. With V trimmed by 8 bases and J by 5 bases, 8 bases remained unmatched. The CDR3 has 14 residues. Germline values: CDR1 MNHEY, CDR2 SVGAGI. CDR3 in DNA: TGTGCCAGCGCAAGGACTAGTTTTACCGGGGAGCTGTTTTTT. Translated: CASARTSFTGELFF.

V and J are TRBV10-3 and TRBJ1-4; 8 nucleotides line up with TRBD1. With V trimmed by 8 bases and J by 2 bases, 4 bases remained unmatched. CDR1 and CDR2 from the germline V gene are ENHRY and SYGVKD. This CDR3 region has 14 residues. The chain's CDR3 is CAIAQGATNEKLFF. The CDR3 nucleotides are TGTGCCATCGCCCAGGGGGCGACTAATGAAAAACTGTTTTTT.